Listed below are T cell receptor beta chains from one sample, sequenced in a study of shared clonotypes between healthy human individuals. Assay used: immunoSEQ multiplex PCR; TCRdb lists only in-frame clones, some missing. Here the sample spans roughly 2.2 million clones, around 90% being singletons. Sample: naive CD4+ T cells from PBMCs. These receptors originate from a man younger than 30 in good health. Some clones in this sample may be carry-over from other donors' samples. Each CDR3 is given with its conserved first and last residue. A D gene is named only where the DNA matches it firmly. Size tells how often a clone was seen (once, few, many) or the class of an expanded clone, and some rows leave it out.

j_call | d_call | v_call | clone_size | cdr3_nt | cdr3_aa
TRBJ1-5 | - | TRBV18 | - | TGTGCCAGCTCAAGACCCAATCAGCCCCAGCATTTT | CASSRPNQPQHF
TRBJ1-3 | - | TRBV19 | - | TGTGCCAGTAGGACAGCCGGAGACACCATATATTTT | CASRTAGDTIYF
TRBJ2-1 | TRBD1 | TRBV5-1 | - | TGCGCCAGCAGCGCCGGGACAGGGATATACAATGAGCAGTTCTTC | CASSAGTGIYNEQFF
TRBJ2-3 | - | TRBV7-3 | - | TGTGCCAGCTCACCGGGTAGCACAGATACGCAGTATTTT | CASSPGSTDTQYF
TRBJ1-2 | TRBD1 | TRBV15 | - | TGTGCCACCAGTAAGAGTGGGACAGGGCTAAATTCTAACTATGGCTACACCTTC | CATSKSGTGLNSNYGYTF
TRBJ2-1 | - | TRBV7-3 | - | TGTGCCAGCAGCTTACAGGGGGGCCGGTACAATGAGCAGTTCTTC | CASSLQGGRYNEQFF
TRBJ2-7 | TRBD2 | TRBV2 | once | TGTGCCAGCAACCCGGGACTACCCGTCACCTCCGAGCAGTACTTC | CASNPGLPVTSEQYF
TRBJ1-2 | - | TRBV7-5 | - | TGTGCCAGAAGCCCGTTTGTTAGGGATGGCTACACCTTC | CARSPFVRDGYTF
TRBJ2-7 | - | TRBV5-1 | - | TGCGCCAGCAGCTTGCAGTCGGCCGGAGGAACCTACGAGCAGTACTTC | CASSLQSAGGTYEQYF
TRBJ2-5 | TRBD2 | TRBV15 | - | TGTGCCACCAGCAGAGCTGGGACTACCCACCAAGAGACCCAGTACTTC | CATSRAGTTHQETQYF